One and the same sample provided the 15 T cell receptor beta chains below, sequenced in a study of T-cell reconstitution after alpha-beta-depleted transplantation in children. The library targeted TCRbeta and was prepared with unique molecular identifiers. TCRdb passed the PCR reads through MiXCR, listing each CDR3 protein once. The table has about 480,000 distinct CDR3 sequences, roughly an eighth seen once; the top ten hold approximately 5.4%. The input for sequencing was PBMCs from the stem cell graft donor, taken from the stem cell graft. The receptor source for this set is a human donor who donated a stem cell graft to a child with combined immunodeficiency.

This clonotype was seen more than once but under ten times. The chain joins TRBV3-1 to TRBJ2-7; D not resolved. CDR3 size: 14 residues. The V and J ends lost 1 base and 3 bases respectively, with 10 bases between them. Germline V lookup: CDR1 LGHDT, CDR2 YNNKEL (reference sequence). CDR3 in amino acids: CASSQAGFFYEQYF. The DNA of the CDR3 is TGTGCCAGCAGCCAAGCCGGATTCTTCTACGAGCAGTACTTC.

Many counts were recorded for this clonotype. This sequence joins TRBV6-2 or TRBV6-3 and TRBJ2-3; the match to TRBD2 covers 8 bases. Germline CDR1 is MNHEY and CDR2 is SVGEGT. The CDR3 loop spans 17 amino acids. V was pared by 2 bases and J by 2 bases, with 9 bases of the junction left unmatched. The CDR3 spells CASSYDPGLGFTDTQYF. Written as DNA, the CDR3 is TGTGCCAGCAGTTACGACCCGGGACTAGGGTTCACAGATACGCAGTATTTT.

This sequence joins TRBV5-1 and TRBJ2-1, with 7 bases fitting TRBD2. V lost 5 bases to trimming and J lost 2 bases; unmatched junction nucleotides: 16. The germline gives CDR1 SGHRS, CDR2 YFSETQ. The CDR3 covers 18 residues. CDR3 DNA: TGCGCCAGCAGACTCAGGTCACTCGTAGCGGGCCCCTACAATGAGCAGTTCTTC. Protein sequence: CASRLRSLVAGPYNEQFF.

This clonotype was detected a few times. V and J are TRBV28 and TRBJ2-3; D unclear. This CDR3 region has 14 residues. CDR1 is MDHEN, CDR2 SYDVKM, per germline. Trimming removed 4 bases from V and 0 bases from J, with 8 bases in between. The CDR3 bases are TGTGCCAGCAGTTCCAACCCTAGCACAGATACGCAGTATTTT. Protein product: CASSSNPSTDTQYF.

V and J are TRBV30 and TRBJ2-3; 8 bases align to TRBD2. Germline assignment: CDR1 GTSNPN and CDR2 SVGIG (reference sequence). CDR3 size: 13 residues. Trimming removed 5 bases from V and 4 bases from J; junction bases left unmatched: 5. CDR3 protein: CAWSSGGADTQYF. CDR3 bases: TGTGCCTGGTCGAGCGGGGGTGCAGATACGCAGTATTTT.

A few counts support this clonotype. V gene TRBV4-2 combines with J gene TRBJ2-3; possibly TRBD1 for D (6 bases). V lost 1 base, J lost 5 bases, and 25 bases lay in between. Looked up from germline, CDR1 is LGHNA and CDR2 is YNFKEQ. The length of the CDR3 is 19 residues. DNA of the CDR3: TGTGCCAGCAGCCAAGCGGGGCAGCAAGGGGGTTTTTTTGGAGATACGCAGTATTTT. As protein: CASSQAGQQGGFFGDTQYF.

In this sample, this clonotype turned up a few times. The gene calls are TRBV29-1 and TRBJ2-7; possibly TRBD1 or TRBD2 for D (6 bases each). The germline V gene encodes CDR1 SQVTM and CDR2 ANQGSEA. V dropped 6 bases and J dropped 2 bases, with 11 bases sitting between them. The CDR3 spans 12 residues. The CDR3 sequence is CSVWGDTYEQYF. The DNA of the CDR3 is TGCAGCGTCTGGGGGGACACCTACGAGCAGTACTTC.

This clonotype has ten or more counts. This chain uses TRBV7-9 with TRBJ1-2, with a weak D call TRBD1 (5 bases). Germline V gene sequence: CDR1 SEHNR, CDR2 FQNEAQ (reference sequence). This CDR3 comprises 15 residues. V was trimmed by 2 bases and J by 2 bases, leaving 12 bases between them. This CDR3 reads CASSLIGPGNYGYTF. The CDR3 DNA follows: TGTGCCAGCAGCTTAATCGGGCCAGGGAACTATGGCTACACCTTC.

This clonotype showed up many times. The genes are TRBV6-5 and TRBJ2-7; 14 nucleotides match TRBD2. Trimming at V came to 5 bases and at J to 4 bases, leaving 7 bases not matched to a gene. Germline V CDR1 and CDR2: MNHEY, SVGAGI. CDR3 size: 16 residues. The CDR3 region is CASSLGTSGRSYEQYF. The CDR3 DNA follows: TGTGCCAGCAGTCTCGGGACTAGCGGGAGATCATACGAGCAGTACTTC.

The genes are TRBV6-5 and TRBJ2-7; 7 nucleotides agree with TRBD1. V was pared by 0 bases and J by 6 bases, with 8 bases of the junction left unmatched. The CDR3 sequence is 15 residues long. Germline V lookup: CDR1 MNHEY, CDR2 SVGAGI. DNA for the CDR3: TGTGCCAGCAGTTACTCAGTATCGACAGGGCGCGAGCAGTACTTC. Translated: CASSYSVSTGREQYF.

In its sample, this clonotype was seen many times. J is TRBJ2-7 and V is TRBV12-3 or TRBV12-4, with TRBD1 identical over 7 bases. Trimming at V came to 3 bases and at J to 5 bases, leaving 7 bases not matched to a gene. The CDR3 is made up of 14 amino acids. The CDR3 loop is CASSFRQGRNEQYF. The CDR3 DNA reads TGTGCCAGCAGTTTCCGACAGGGACGGAACGAGCAGTACTTC.

This clonotype was detected many times. The chain joins TRBV7-2 to TRBJ2-1, with a possible D match to TRBD2 (6 bases). This CDR3 has 15 residues. Germline V CDR1 and CDR2: SGHTA, FQGNSA. V was shortened by 1 base and J by 2 bases, with 9 bases between the two germline ends. CDR3: CASSLEGGTYNEQFF. In nucleotides, the CDR3 is TGTGCCAGCAGCTTAGAGGGCGGGACCTACAATGAGCAGTTCTTC.

The chain couples TRBV20-1 to TRBJ2-1; a possible D gene is TRBD2 (5 bases). Germline V gene sequence: CDR1 DFQATT, CDR2 SNEGSKA (reference sequence). V was pared by 0 bases and J by 0 bases, with 9 bases between. The CDR3 is 15 amino acids. For the CDR3, the DNA is TGCAGTGCTAGAGATGCTGGGAGCTCCTACAATGAGCAGTTCTTC. Its translation is CSARDAGSSYNEQFF.

At least ten counts were recorded for this clonotype. The chain couples TRBV6-2 or TRBV6-3 to TRBJ1-2, with D perhaps TRBD1 (6 bases). This CDR3 has 11 amino acids. Germline V gives CDR1 MNHEY, CDR2 SVGEGT. The V end was cut by 7 bases, the J end by 11 bases, with 14 bases between. CDR3 amino acids: CASNRGQNYTF. In DNA, the CDR3 is TGTGCCAGCAACCGAGGACAGAATTACACCTTC.

This clonotype was observed once. The V and J genes are TRBV4-1 and TRBJ2-7, with D possibly being TRBD1 (5 bases). In germline, CDR1 is MGHRA, CDR2 YSYEKL. This CDR3 contains 16 residues. V was clipped by 3 bases and J by 0 bases, with 15 bases between them. CDR3 residues: CASSHPLGQDSYEQYF. The CDR3 nucleotides read TGCGCCAGCAGCCACCCTTTGGGGCAGGACTCCTACGAGCAGTACTTC.